A single T cell receptor (beta chain) is shown here with its context. Its specific antigen is unknown. Per-base qualities were not stored, and no clone one base away is much larger. V loses 4 bases, J loses 4 bases, and the germline ends lie 19 bases apart. Reading the germline V gene gives CDR1 SGHAT and CDR2 FQNNGV. The CDR3 measures 17 amino acids from cysteine to phenylalanine. The DNA shown is the 51-base CDR3, in frame from base 1. These data belong to a study of PD-1 blockade in classical Hodgkin lymphoma (dated by TCRdb to the early 2020s). About the full investigation: Nivolumab dosing was 3 mg/kg intravenously every 2 weeks, continuing until either disease progression or unacceptable toxicity. The study used TCR beta sequencing and CyTOF to define a peripheral blood immune signature of response to PD-1 blockade in classical Hodgkin lymphoma.

The study at large found these results: Trial patients achieving complete response had baseline diversity similar to newly diagnosed patients, whereas partial responders and progressors had significantly lower diversity. Lower diversity was seen in patients whose nivolumab began less than 1 year after ASCT, and these patients were left out of later analyses so that immune reconstitution would not confound the results. Baseline TCR diversity was reported to be lower in newly diagnosed patients than in healthy donors and to be lower still in relapsed/refractory patients. Only a single clinical trial cohort was studied, and what caused the repertoire differences, possibly disease activity or prior therapy, remained undefined. CD4+ but not CD8+ TCR diversity rose significantly by C4D1 (p=0.0027 vs p=0.16), most apparent in complete responders (p=0.02).

The time point label on this specimen signifies: cycle 4 day 1 (C4D1), after 6 weeks of nivolumab. Relapse after autologous stem cell transplantation had occurred in all trial patients, and cohorts A, B and C were distinguished by prior brentuximab vedotin exposure. A Miltenyi CD4+ T cell isolation kit was used for magnetic negative selection to purify CD4+ T cells from thawed PBMCs. The trial cohort included 45 to 65 patients with relapsed/refractory classical Hodgkin lymphoma, and each patient had a best overall response of complete response, partial response or progressive disease. Trial patients were treated with single-agent nivolumab in the multi-cohort phase II CheckMate 205 trial. An independent review committee assessed best overall response by applying the 2007 International Working Group response criteria. Trial PBMCs were obtained immediately prior to nivolumab initiation (C1D1) and on therapy at cycle 2 day 1 and cycle 4 day 1. Peripheral blood was collected in 8 mL Vacutainer Cell Preparation Tubes, from which PBMCs were isolated by centrifugation and then cryopreserved. Purified CD4+ and CD8+ fractions were prepared only for cases with an additional available PBMC sample. On LS columns in a quadroMACS separator, the magnetically labelled cells were depleted, and the flow-through was collected as the purified fraction.

Genomic DNA was extracted with the Qiagen DNeasy kit from unsorted PBMCs and from negatively selected CD4+ and CD8+ fractions. Using primers that anneal to V and J segments, immunoSEQ multiplex PCR amplified the TCR beta CDR3 regions. A synthetic immune receptor repertoire was used to minimize amplification bias, and any remaining bias was removed computationally after sequencing. Regarding the original processing steps: Custom Python scripts were used to quantify repertoire diversity as the Shannon entropy index. Unsorted, CD4+ and CD8+ repertoires were examined separately, except in combined analyses, for which CD4+ and CD8+ sequences were merged in silico. A clone counted as expanded when the clone's frequency after treatment rose at least 2-fold relative to C1D1, and clones undetected at baseline were given a pseudocount of 0.5. Singleton clones were defined as clones with 0 or 1 copy at C1D1, and non-singleton clones were defined as clones with 2 or more copies. By matching protein sequences in sorted samples from the same patient, clones expanded in unsorted samples were annotated as CD4+, CD8+ or unknown. Wilcoxon tests on paired samples were used to test changes in diversity from C1D1 to C4D1. TCRdb obtained this table from immuneACCESS and retained in-frame rearrangements with V and J assigned. These tables miss some clones; where compared with another copy, unresolved V genes account for less than half of the shortfall, and the remainder is unexplained. V and J calls plus clone size are reproduced from that table; the DNA served to infer D and trimming. Counted in this sample were about 27,000 clones; 75% to 90% of them appeared once. The ten largest make up approximately 2.4% of the sample.

This chain is built from TRBV11-2 and TRBJ2-2, with a tentative D call of TRBD1 or TRBD2, each matching 5 bases. This receptor was taken from a human donor with classical Hodgkin lymphoma. This material consisted of CD4+ T cells from blood, taken before the fourth cycle of nivolumab. The CDR3 region has the sequence CASSWGFGRVGTGELFF. The nucleotide sequence is TGTGCCAGCAGCTGGGGGTTTGGCAGGGTGGGCACCGGGGAGCTGTTTTTT.